The 9 T cell receptor beta chains presented below share a single source sample, sequenced in a study of blood T cell repertoires in COVID-19. Assay: immunoSEQ multiplex PCR; the TCRdb copy retains only in-frame clones and omits some. The top ten clones hold around 11% of a sample with about 240,000 clones, more than 75% of them seen once. Specimen: peripheral blood. The receptors stem from a woman aged 55-69 years with active or convalescent COVID-19.

The rearrangement links TRBV11-2 to TRBJ2-2, with TRBD1 matching 8 bases. CDR1 is SGHAT and CDR2 is FQNNGV in the germline V gene. V gave up 5 bases and J gave up 4 bases; unmatched junction bases: 9. The CDR3 is 16 amino acids. As DNA, the CDR3 is TGTGCCAGCAGCCCCTCCCCAGGGGGCGGCACCGGGGAGCTGTTTTTT. Amino acid sequence: CASSPSPGGGTGELFF. Supplemented by reference TRBV11-2 and TRBJ2-2, the full variable domain reads EAGVAQSPRYKIIEKRQSVAFWCNPISGHATLYWYQQILGQGPKLLIQFQNNGVVDDSQLPKDRFSAERLKGVDSTLKIQPAKLEDSAVYLCASSPSPGGGTGELFFGEGSRLTVL.

V gene TRBV18 combines with J gene TRBJ1-1; perhaps TRBD1 as D (5 bases). V was trimmed by 3 bases and J by 4 bases, leaving 9 bases between them. Looked up from germline, CDR1 is KGHSH and CDR2 is LQKENI. CDR3 length: 13 residues. Here the CDR3 reads CASSPGGSTEAFF. In DNA, the CDR3 is TGTGCCAGCTCACCGGGGGGTTCCACTGAAGCTTTCTTT. The complete variable domain, with remaining parts taken from reference TRBV18 and TRBJ1-1, reads NAGVMQNPRHLVRRRGQEARLRCSPMKGHSHVYWYRQLPEEGLKFMVYLQKENIIDESGMPKERFSAEFPKEGPSILRIQQVVRGDSAAYFCASSPGGSTEAFFGQGTRLTVV.

The CDR3, as DNA: TGCGCCAGCAGAGAGACACCGGGGGATGGCTACACCTTC. Amino acids: CASRETPGDGYTF. V gene TRBV5-1 combines with J gene TRBJ1-2, with D possibly TRBD1 on 5 matching bases. Per germline, CDR1 SGHRS and CDR2 YFSETQ. V was shortened by 5 bases and J by 6 bases, with 14 bases between the two germline ends. The CDR3 has 13 amino acids. The variable domain in full, completed from reference TRBV5-1 and TRBJ1-2, reads KAGVTQTPRYLIKTRGQQVTLSCSPISGHRSVSWYQQTPGQGLQFLFEYFSETQRNKGNFPGRFSGRQFSNSRSEMNVSTLELGDSALYLCASRETPGDGYTFGSGTRLTVV.

This clone was seen once. The gene calls are TRBV11-2 and TRBJ2-1; weak D call: TRBD1 (6 bases). V shed 5 bases and J shed 4 bases, with 15 bases lying between them. CDR3 length: 15 amino acids. Germline loops: CDR1 SGHAT, CDR2 FQNNGV. As DNA, the CDR3 is TGTGCCAGCAGCGCCACCGGGACACGTTACAATGAGCAGTTCTTC. Translated: CASSATGTRYNEQFF.

The chain couples TRBV5-1 to TRBJ1-5; TRBD1 aligns across 10 bases. CDR3 length equals 16 residues. Germline-derived CDR1 and CDR2 are SGHRS and YFSETQ. After removal of 4 bases from V and 1 base from J, the junction contained 5 bases not matched to a gene. In nucleotides, the CDR3 is TGCGCCAGCAGCACTGGACAGGGGGGGAGCAATCAGCCCCAGCATTTT. Its translation: CASSTGQGGSNQPQHF.

The rearrangement joins TRBV7-6 to TRBJ2-3; the match to TRBD2 covers 7 bases. The J segment lost 5 bases and the V segment lost 1 base, leaving 0 bases of the junction unmatched. CDR3 length equals 13 residues. Germline V gives CDR1 SGHVS, CDR2 FNYEAQ. The CDR3 nucleotides are TGTGCCAGCAGCTTAGGGACTAGAGATACGCAGTATTTT. Translated, it gives CASSLGTRDTQYF.

V gene TRBV7-6 combines with J gene TRBJ2-5, with 12 bases lining up with TRBD2. Germline V CDR1 and CDR2: SGHVS, FNYEAQ. With 3 bases clipped from V and 7 bases from J, the junction kept 9 bases outside the gene matches. This CDR3 region has 16 residues. The CDR3 DNA is TGTGCCAGCAGCTTTGGAGGACTAGCGGGGACCTTGACCCAGTACTTC. Amino acids: CASSFGGLAGTLTQYF.

This clone has a count of ten or more. The chain is built from TRBV4-1 and TRBJ2-1; TRBD2 matches at 11 bases. The germline V gene encodes CDR1 MGHRA and CDR2 YSYEKL. The CDR3 spans 14 residues. Unmatched junction bases numbered 10, after V lost 2 bases and J lost 16 bases. The CDR3 DNA follows: TGCGCCAGCAGCCAAACTAGACTAGCGGGGAATAGATTCTTC. As protein: CASSQTRLAGNRFF.

The rearrangement uses TRBV6-2 or TRBV6-3 and TRBJ1-4, with a possible D match to TRBD1 (5 bases). The germline CDR1 and CDR2 sequences are MNHEY and SVGEGT. The V end lost 2 bases, the J end lost 4 bases, and 14 bases lay between the germline ends. The CDR3 length is 16 residues. CDR3 protein: CASSYPGREDNEKLFF. As DNA, the CDR3 is TGTGCCAGCAGTTACCCGGGCAGGGAAGATAATGAAAAACTGTTTTTT.